This TCR beta chain was obtained from a study of blood T cell repertoires in COVID-19 (dated by TCRdb to about 2020). In the study overall: Samples covering the acute and convalescent phases of COVID-19 were provided by collaborators in the United States, Italy and Spain. The prospective study material was composed of cDNA or gDNA derived from T cells, B-cell-depleted T cells, or PBMCs. The dataset comprised deeply sampled blood TCRbeta repertoires from subjects exposed to, actively infected with, or recovered from COVID-19. The repertoires were released in a freely available public database meant as a resource for research on the immune response to SARS-CoV-2. The samples were drawn from the first 160 participants of the ongoing ImmuneRACE study and from 1,200 or so subjects provided by 6 global collaborators. The sample metadata nearly always contained a de-identified subject ID, COVID-19 status, age in years and sex. Where available, HLA class I and class II types were obtained from metadata supplied by the sample provider rather than from assay-based typing. Results the study describes overall, beyond this receptor: Clinical and demographic metadata were provided uncurated, with the amount varying by source and participant.

According to the germline V gene, CDR1 reads SGHVS and CDR2 reads FQNEAQ. The CDR3, cysteine through phenylalanine, is 17 amino acids long. Solely the CDR3 DNA is kept, with 51 bases framed from the first base. After removal of 2 bases from V and 1 base from J, the junction retains 4 bases not matched to a gene. One collaborating source in Seattle enrolled patients during active infection and followed them longitudinally through the course of disease. Each collaborating institution followed its own protocols to collect whole blood in K2EDTA tubes. For TCRbeta analysis, collaborator samples were shipped as frozen whole blood, as isolated PBMCs, or as DNA extracted from either sample type. This clone was seen more than once but under ten times. The clone's antigen remains unknown. Per-base qualities were not stored, and no clone one base away is much larger. TCRbeta CDR3 regions were amplified from genomic DNA using the immunoSEQ Assay, a bias-controlled multiplex PCR. As for how the authors treated the data: Nucleated cell counts per sample were estimated from amplification of reference gene primers within the assay. To quantify the absolute abundance of each unique TCRbeta CDR3 rearrangement, sequence reads were collapsed and filtered. For each sample, productive Simpson clonality was calculated as the square root of Simpson's diversity index across productive rearrangements. TCRdb stores this immuneACCESS table with in-frame sequences only. Part of the clones is absent; in the studies checked, under half of the shortfall reflects unresolved V genes, and no reason is known for the rest. The V and J calls and clone size come from that table; D and trimming were worked out from the DNA. This sample is represented by just over 350,000 clones; approximately 86% of them were singletons. The ten largest make up just over 7% of the sample.

The rearrangement combines TRBV7-8 with TRBJ2-1, with 11 bases in between that match TRBD2. This sequence was found in a woman aged 60 to 75 with COVID-19, enrolled during active disease. Source material: peripheral blood. The DNA sequence is given as TGTGCCAGCAGCTTACGTGCTAGCGGGGGGTCCTACAATGAGCAGTTCTTC. The encoded protein is CASSLRASGGSYNEQFF.